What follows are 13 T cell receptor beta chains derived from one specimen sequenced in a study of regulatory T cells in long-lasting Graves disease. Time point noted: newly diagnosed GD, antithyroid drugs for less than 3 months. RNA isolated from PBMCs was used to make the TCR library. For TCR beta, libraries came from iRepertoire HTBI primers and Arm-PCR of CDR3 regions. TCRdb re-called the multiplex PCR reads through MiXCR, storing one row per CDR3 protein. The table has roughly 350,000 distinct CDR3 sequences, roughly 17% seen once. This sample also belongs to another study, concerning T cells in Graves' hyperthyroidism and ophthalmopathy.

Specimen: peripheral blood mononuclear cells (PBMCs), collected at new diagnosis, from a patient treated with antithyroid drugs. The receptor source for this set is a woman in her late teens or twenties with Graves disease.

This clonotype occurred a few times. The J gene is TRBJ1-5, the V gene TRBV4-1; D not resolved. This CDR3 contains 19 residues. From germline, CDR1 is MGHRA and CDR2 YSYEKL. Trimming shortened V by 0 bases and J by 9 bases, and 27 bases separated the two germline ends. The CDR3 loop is CASSQDPAVFRESPRPQHF. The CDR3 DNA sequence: TGCGCCAGCAGCCAAGATCCTGCGGTTTTCAGAGAGAGCCCACGGCCCCAGCATTTT.

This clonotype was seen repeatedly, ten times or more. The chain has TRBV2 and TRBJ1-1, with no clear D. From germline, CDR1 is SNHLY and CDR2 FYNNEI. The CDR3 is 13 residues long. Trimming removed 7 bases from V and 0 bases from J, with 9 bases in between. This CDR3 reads CASKPAMNTEAFF. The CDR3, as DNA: TGTGCCAGCAAGCCCGCCATGAACACTGAAGCTTTCTTT.

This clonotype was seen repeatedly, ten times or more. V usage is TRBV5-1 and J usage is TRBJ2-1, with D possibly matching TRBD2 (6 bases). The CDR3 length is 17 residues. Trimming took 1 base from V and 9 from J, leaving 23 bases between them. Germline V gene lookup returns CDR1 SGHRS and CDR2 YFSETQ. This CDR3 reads CASSLSGLSTRRGEQFF. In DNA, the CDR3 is TGCGCCAGCAGCTTGTCTGGACTTAGTACCCGGCGGGGTGAGCAGTTCTTC.

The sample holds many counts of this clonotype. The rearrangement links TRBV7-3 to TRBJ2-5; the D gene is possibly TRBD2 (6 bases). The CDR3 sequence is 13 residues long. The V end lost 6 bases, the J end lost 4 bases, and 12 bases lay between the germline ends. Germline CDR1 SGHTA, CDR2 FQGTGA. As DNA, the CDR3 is TGTGCCAGCAGTCCCGGGGGTTTAGAGACCCAGTACTTC. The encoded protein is CASSPGGLETQYF. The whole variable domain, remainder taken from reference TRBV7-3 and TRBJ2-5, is GAGVSQTPSNKVTEKGKYVELRCDPISGHTALYWYRQSLGQGPEFLIYFQGTGAADDSGLPNDRFFAVRPEGSVSTLKIQRTERGDSAVYLCASSPGGLETQYFGPGTRLLVL.

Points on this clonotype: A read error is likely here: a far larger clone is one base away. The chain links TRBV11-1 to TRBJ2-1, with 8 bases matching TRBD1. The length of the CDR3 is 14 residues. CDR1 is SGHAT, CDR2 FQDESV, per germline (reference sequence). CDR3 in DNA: TGTGCCAGCAGCTTACTTCAGGGGGCAGGCATTCGGTACTTC. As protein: CASSLLQGAGIRYF.

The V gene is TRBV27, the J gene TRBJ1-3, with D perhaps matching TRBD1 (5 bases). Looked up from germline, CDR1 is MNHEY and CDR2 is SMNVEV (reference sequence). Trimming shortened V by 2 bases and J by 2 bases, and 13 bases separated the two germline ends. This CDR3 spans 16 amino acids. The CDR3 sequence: CASSLSSEGAGNTIYF. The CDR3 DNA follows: TGTGCCAGCAGTTTAAGCTCCGAAGGGGCTGGAAACACCATATATTTT.

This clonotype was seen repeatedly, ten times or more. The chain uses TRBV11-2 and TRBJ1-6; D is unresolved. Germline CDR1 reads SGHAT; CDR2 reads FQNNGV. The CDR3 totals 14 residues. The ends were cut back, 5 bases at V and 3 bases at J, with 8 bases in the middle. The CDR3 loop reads CASSPLIYNSPLHF. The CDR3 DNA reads TGTGCCAGCAGCCCGCTGATCTATAATTCACCCCTCCACTTT.

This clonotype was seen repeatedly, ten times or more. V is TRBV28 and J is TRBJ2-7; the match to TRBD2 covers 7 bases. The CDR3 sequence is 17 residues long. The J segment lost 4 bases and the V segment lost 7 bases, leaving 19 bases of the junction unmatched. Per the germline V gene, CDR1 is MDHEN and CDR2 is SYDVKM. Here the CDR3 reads CASKSSRGGSGKYEQYF. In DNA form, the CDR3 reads TGTGCCAGCAAATCTTCTCGAGGTGGGAGCGGGAAGTACGAGCAGTACTTC.

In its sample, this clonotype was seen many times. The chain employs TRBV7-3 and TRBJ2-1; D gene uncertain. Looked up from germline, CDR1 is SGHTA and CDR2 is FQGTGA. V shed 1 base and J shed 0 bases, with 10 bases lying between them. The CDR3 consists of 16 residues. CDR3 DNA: TGTGCCAGCAGCTTAAGTGGCGGATACTCCTACAATGAGCAGTTCTTC. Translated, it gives CASSLSGGYSYNEQFF.

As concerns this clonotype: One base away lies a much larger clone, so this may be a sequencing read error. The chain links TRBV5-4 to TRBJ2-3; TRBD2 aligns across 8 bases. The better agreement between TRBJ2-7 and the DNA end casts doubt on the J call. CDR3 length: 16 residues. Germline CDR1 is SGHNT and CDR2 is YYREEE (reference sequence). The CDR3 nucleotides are TGTGCCGGCAGCTCAGGCGGGGGGATCAGCTCCTACGAGCAGTACTTC. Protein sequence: CAGSSGGGISSYEQYF.

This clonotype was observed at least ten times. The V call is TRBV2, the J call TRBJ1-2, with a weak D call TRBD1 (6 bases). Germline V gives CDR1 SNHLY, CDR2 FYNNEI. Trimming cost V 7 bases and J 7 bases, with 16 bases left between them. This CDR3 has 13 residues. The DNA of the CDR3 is TGTGCCAGCACCCCGGGGCAGGGGTTTGGCTACACCTTC. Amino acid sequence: CASTPGQGFGYTF.

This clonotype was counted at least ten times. CDR3 DNA: TGTGCCAGCAGCGGACAGGGGGCGGCTGGAGAGACCCAGTACTTC. Its translation is CASSGQGAAGETQYF. V usage is TRBV6-1 and J usage is TRBJ2-5, with 11 bases matching TRBD1. Germline V gene data show CDR1 as MNHNS and CDR2 as SASEGT. The CDR3 is made up of 15 amino acids. J was trimmed by 4 bases and V by 6 bases; bases with no gene match: 7.

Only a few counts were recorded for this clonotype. The CDR3 loop reads CSAQWQINEQFF. CDR3 in DNA: TGCAGCGCTCAGTGGCAGATCAATGAGCAGTTCTTC. The rearrangement joins TRBV29-1 to TRBJ2-1; no reliable D call. CDR3 length: 12 residues. V gave up 7 bases and J gave up 6 bases, with 13 bases separating them. The germline V gene encodes CDR1 SQVTM and CDR2 ANQGSEA.